The subject of this entry is one TCR beta chain. Its matching antigen is unknown. The sample is drawn from a study of shared clonotypes between healthy human individuals. Study-wide findings and caveats: A reduction in generation probabilities was seen for non-shared clonotypes relative to those shared by all four donors.

V was cut by 4 bases and J by 7 bases, with 18 bases left in between. This CDR3 contains 15 residues. Germline V gene data show CDR1 as SGHRS and CDR2 as YFSETQ. Assay: immunoSEQ multiplex PCR; the TCRdb copy retains only in-frame clones and omits some. This table has more than 2 million clones, roughly 94% appearing once. V is TRBV5-1 and J is TRBJ2-1; a weak D match, TRBD2 (7 bases). The sequenced sample was naive CD4+ T cells sorted from blood. The subset was: CD45RA+ positively selected. The receptor comes from a man between 18 and 29 years old in good health. CDR3 sequence: CASSHGRGGLNEQFF. The CDR3 nucleotides read TGCGCCAGCAGCCACGGTAGGGGGGGATTAAATGAGCAGTTCTTC.